One and the same sample provided the 29 T cell receptor beta chains below, sequenced in a study of T cell repertoires in cytomegalovirus infection. TCRdb reprocessed the reads with MiXCR, giving one entry per CDR3 protein. The sample consists of around 210,000 distinct CDR3 sequences, 6.5% of them appearing once. The sequenced material came from PBMCs. The receptors stem from a human donor in good health (CMV status not recorded). Some clones in this sample may be carry-over from other donors' samples.

The table lists this clonotype with many counts. The chain links TRBV28 to TRBJ2-2, with TRBD1 matching over 9 bases. Germline V gene sequence: CDR1 MDHEN, CDR2 SYDVKM. There are 17 residues in the CDR3. Trimming took 4 bases from V and 7 from J; bases not matched to a gene: 13. CDR3 sequence reads: CASSSLGQGISYGELFF. CDR3 in DNA: TGTGCCAGCAGTTCCCTCGGACAGGGGATATCCTACGGGGAGCTGTTTTTT.

This clonotype was found many times. The V call is TRBV6-6, the J call TRBJ2-5, with D possibly called TRBD1 or TRBD2 (5 bases each). V gave up 6 bases and J gave up 4 bases, with 21 bases separating them. Germline values: CDR1 MNHNY, CDR2 SVGAGI (reference sequence). The length of the CDR3 is 16 residues. In DNA form, the CDR3 reads TGTGCCAGCAGAAACCCAGGGACCGAGCAATCAGAGACCCAGTACTTC. Translating it yields CASRNPGTEQSETQYF.

In its sample, this clonotype was seen many times. J is TRBJ2-1 and V is TRBV6-2 or TRBV6-3, with 11 bases aligning to TRBD2. J lost 4 bases, V lost 4 bases, and 6 bases had no gene match. The CDR3 sequence is 16 residues long. The germline V gene encodes CDR1 MNHEY and CDR2 SVGEGT. The CDR3 spells CASSSGTSGPYNEQFF. The DNA of the CDR3 is TGTGCCAGCAGTTCCGGGACTAGCGGCCCATACAATGAGCAGTTCTTC.

This clonotype has at least ten counts. The chain carries TRBV7-2 and TRBJ2-1; 9 positions agree with TRBD2. This CDR3 comprises 14 residues. V shed 5 bases and J 12 bases; nucleotides not matched to a gene: 11. Germline V gene sequence: CDR1 SGHTA, CDR2 FQGNSA. In DNA form, the CDR3 reads TGTGCCAGCAGCCCGGCCCCTAGCGGGGTATGGCAGTTCTTC. Translating gives CASSPAPSGVWQFF.

The sample holds many counts of this clonotype. The genes are TRBV5-6 and TRBJ1-2; weak D call: TRBD1 (6 bases). This CDR3 spans 15 amino acids. Trimming shortened V by 6 bases and J by 2 bases, and 17 bases separated the two germline ends. Germline values: CDR1 SGHDT, CDR2 YYEEEE. CDR3 amino acids: CASIPRGQTNYGYTF. DNA for the CDR3: TGTGCCAGCATCCCGCGGGGACAAACCAACTATGGCTACACCTTC. The full variable domain, rest sourced from reference TRBV5-6 and TRBJ1-2, is DAGVTQSPTHLIKTRGQQVTLRCSPKSGHDTVSWYQQALGQGPQFIFQYYEEEERQRGNFPDRFSGHQFPNYSSELNVNALLLGDSALYLCASIPRGQTNYGYTFGSGTRLTVV.

In its sample, this clonotype was seen many times. The chain carries TRBV18 and TRBJ1-2; D is perhaps TRBD1 (5 bases). Deletions cut 1 base from V and 2 bases from J, with 17 bases between. This CDR3 contains 17 residues. Germline-derived CDR1 and CDR2 are KGHSH and LQKENI. In DNA form, the CDR3 reads TGTGCCAGCTCACCACTCGGACAACCCGACCCCAACTATGGCTACACCTTC. This gives the protein CASSPLGQPDPNYGYTF.

The table lists this clonotype with many counts. The chain couples TRBV18 to TRBJ2-2; 9 nucleotides match TRBD1. CDR3 length: 17 amino acids. From germline, CDR1 is KGHSH and CDR2 LQKENI. After removal of 1 base from V and 7 bases from J, the junction contained 10 bases not matched to a gene. CDR3 coding DNA: TGTGCCAGCTCACCACGCCCGGACAGGGGATACGGCGGGGAGCTGTTTTTT. Translation gives CASSPRPDRGYGGELFF.

The sample holds many counts of this clonotype. The rearrangement joins TRBV7-2 to TRBJ1-5; D is unclear. The CDR3 covers 13 residues. CDR1 and CDR2 (germline): SGHTA, FQGNSA. V gave up 1 base and J gave up 11 bases, with 12 bases separating them. The CDR3 DNA follows: TGTGCCAGCAGCTTAGAGACCGCTCGATCCCAGCATTTT. Its translation: CASSLETARSQHF.

In this sample, this clonotype turned up a few times. J is TRBJ2-1 and V is TRBV29-1; D is uncertain. The CDR3 contains 11 residues. Germline V lookup: CDR1 SQVTM, CDR2 ANQGSEA. V shed 4 bases and J shed 8 bases, with 9 bases lying between them. The CDR3 sequence: CSVGLGYEQFF. The CDR3 nucleotides read TGCAGCGTTGGTTTAGGGTATGAGCAGTTCTTC.

This clonotype has ten or more counts. The chain is built from TRBV7-2 and TRBJ2-1; D gene ambiguous. With 5 bases removed from V and 6 bases from J, the gap between germline ends came to 26 bases. The CDR3 length is 18 residues. Germline-derived CDR1 and CDR2 are SGHTA and FQGNSA. The CDR3 nucleotides read TGTGCCAGCAGCCCCCACCATGCGGAACTGGGTTGGAGCAATGAGCAGTTCTTC. Translation gives CASSPHHAELGWSNEQFF.

This chain joins TRBV28 and TRBJ1-2; TRBD1 aligns across 7 bases. Trimming took 3 bases from V and 8 from J; bases not matched to a gene: 12. The CDR3 has 15 amino acids. CDR1 and CDR2 (germline): MDHEN, SYDVKM. CDR3 region: CASSFPGQSRRGYTF. The CDR3 DNA is TGTGCCAGCAGTTTTCCGGGACAGTCTCGTCGGGGCTACACCTTC.

This chain connects TRBV29-1 to TRBJ2-3; no clear D gene. From germline, CDR1 is SQVTM and CDR2 ANQGSEA. The V end lost 3 bases, the J end lost 11 bases, and 21 bases lay between the germline ends. CDR3 size: 14 residues. The CDR3: CSVDPVGLNFQQYF. In DNA, the CDR3 is TGCAGCGTTGACCCAGTGGGCTTGAATTTCCAGCAGTATTTT.

Ten or more counts support this clonotype. This chain uses TRBV4-2 with TRBJ2-1; D possibly corresponds to TRBD1 (5 bases). Deletions cut 1 base from V and 0 bases from J, with 13 bases between. The CDR3 loop spans 17 amino acids. Per the germline V gene, CDR1 is LGHNA and CDR2 is YNFKEQ. In DNA form, the CDR3 reads TGTGCCAGCAGCCAAGGGGGCGAACTTTACTCCTACAATGAGCAGTTCTTC. It yields the protein CASSQGGELYSYNEQFF.

In its sample, this clonotype was seen many times. J is TRBJ2-3 and V is TRBV4-2; D is uncertain. With 0 bases removed from V and 3 bases from J, the gap between germline ends came to 13 bases. Germline V gene data show CDR1 as LGHNA and CDR2 as YNFKEQ. The CDR3 runs 16 residues. The CDR3 sequence is CASSQEWSLGTDTQYF. The CDR3 coding sequence is TGTGCCAGCAGCCAAGAATGGTCCCTAGGAACAGATACGCAGTATTTT.

The CDR3 DNA reads as TGTGCCAGCAGCCGCCCCCCAGCGGGGAGCTCCTACGAGCAGTACTTC. Protein product: CASSRPPAGSSYEQYF. This chain links TRBV7-2 with TRBJ2-7; 7 bases align to TRBD2. CDR3 size: 16 residues. Trimming removed 5 bases from V and 0 bases from J; junction bases left unmatched: 10. Germline V lookup: CDR1 SGHTA, CDR2 FQGNSA. The variable domain in full, completed from reference TRBV7-2 and TRBJ2-7, reads GAGVSQSPSNKVTEKGKDVELRCDPISGHTALYWYRQSLGQGLEFLIYFQGNSAPDKSGLPSDRFSAERTGGSVSTLTIQRTQQEDSAVYLCASSRPPAGSSYEQYFGPGTRLTVT.

This clonotype was detected many times. This sequence joins TRBV6-2 or TRBV6-3 and TRBJ1-1; D remains ambiguous. Germline V gene lookup returns CDR1 MNHEY and CDR2 SVGEGT. The CDR3 extends over 13 amino acids. The ends were cut back, 6 bases at V and 5 bases at J, with 13 bases in the middle. The CDR3 nucleotides read TGTGCCAGCAGACCCCTGGGTAGGACTGAAGCTTTCTTT. This translates into CASRPLGRTEAFF.

This clonotype was detected many times. The chain is built from TRBV11-2 and TRBJ2-2; a possible D gene is TRBD1 (5 bases). This CDR3 has 17 residues. V was cut by 1 base and J by 3 bases, with 15 bases left in between. Germline CDR1 is SGHAT and CDR2 is FQNNGV. CDR3 in DNA: TGTGCCAGCAGCTTAGTAGTACGACAGTCCGACACCGGGGAGCTGTTTTTT. This codes for CASSLVVRQSDTGELFF.

This clonotype occurred a few times. The chain employs TRBV14 and TRBJ1-1, with D uncertain. The germline gives CDR1 SGHDN, CDR2 FVKESK. Trimming stripped 3 bases from V and 5 bases from J, with 13 bases between. CDR3 size: 14 residues. CDR3 bases: TGTGCCAGCAGCCACGGAGAGGGTCGGACTGAAGCTTTCTTT. This translates into CASSHGEGRTEAFF.

This clonotype has a count of ten or more. The genes are TRBV12-3 or TRBV12-4 and TRBJ2-3, with 10 nucleotides matching TRBD2. The J segment lost 0 bases and the V segment lost 2 bases, leaving 5 bases of the junction unmatched. The CDR3 contains 17 residues. The CDR3 nucleotides are TGTGCCAGCAGTTTAATCGGACTAGCGGCTAGCACAGATACGCAGTATTTT. Its protein product is CASSLIGLAASTDTQYF.

In the case of this clonotype: The junction shows a germline mismatch at one end, possibly a read error. J is TRBJ2-1 and V is TRBV7-2, with TRBD2 matching 8 bases. The CDR3 totals 18 residues. CDR1 and CDR2 (germline): SGHTA, FQGNSA. CDR3 nucleotides: TGTGCCAGCGGCTTAGGGGGGGGCCTTCGGGGGGGGGGGAATGAGCAGTTCTTC. Protein product: CASGLGGGLRGGGNEQFF.

This clonotype was seen ten or more times. J is TRBJ2-1 and V is TRBV7-6; D possibly uses TRBD1 or TRBD2 (5 bases each). Germline V gene data show CDR1 as SGHVS and CDR2 as FNYEAQ. Between the trimmed V and J ends, which lost 5 bases and 6 bases, there was a span of 20 bases. This CDR3 contains 16 residues. The CDR3 spells CASSIDRDPEGNEQFF. For the CDR3, the DNA is TGTGCCAGCAGCATTGACCGGGACCCTGAAGGCAATGAGCAGTTCTTC.

The J gene is TRBJ2-7, the V gene TRBV20-1; no definite D call. The CDR3 consists of 15 residues. Germline-derived CDR1 and CDR2 are DFQATT and SNEGSKA (reference sequence). Trimming left V 4 bases short and J 0 bases short, with 16 bases between. DNA for the CDR3: TGCAGTGCTAATGGGGTGGGCCAGAGCTCCTACGAGCAGTACTTC. It translates to CSANGVGQSSYEQYF.

There are many counts of this clonotype. This chain uses TRBV9 with TRBJ1-1; D is uncertain. From germline, CDR1 is SGDLS and CDR2 YYNGEE. This CDR3 is built from 13 residues. V shed 3 bases and J shed 0 bases, with 6 bases lying between them. The CDR3 DNA is TGTGCCAGCAGCGCCCACATGAACACTGAAGCTTTCTTT. Translated, it gives CASSAHMNTEAFF. Combining the CDR3 with reference TRBV9 and TRBJ1-1 gives the whole variable domain DSGVTQTPKHLITATGQRVTLRCSPRSGDLSVYWYQQSLDQGLQFLIQYYNGEERAKGNILERFSAQQFPDLHSELNLSSLELGDSALYFCASSAHMNTEAFFGQGTRLTVV.

Here the CDR3 reads CSVGTGGYEQYF. In DNA form, the CDR3 reads TGCAGCGTTGGTACAGGGGGCTACGAGCAGTACTTC. The V gene is TRBV29-1, the J gene TRBJ2-7, with 8 bases matching TRBD1. Germline V gene data show CDR1 as SQVTM and CDR2 as ANQGSEA. This CDR3 has 12 amino acids. V lost 4 bases to trimming and J lost 3 bases; unmatched junction nucleotides: 2.

In its sample, this clonotype was seen a few times. The chain employs TRBV20-1 and TRBJ2-3, with no clear D. The CDR3 has 14 residues. Trimming took off 1 base at V and 2 bases at J, with 10 bases between the two ends. Per the germline V gene, CDR1 is DFQATT and CDR2 is SNEGSKA (reference sequence). The CDR3 loop reads CSARGSLLTDTQYF. For the CDR3, the DNA is TGCAGTGCTAGAGGTAGCCTCCTCACAGATACGCAGTATTTT.

This clonotype was seen at least ten times. The gene calls are TRBV5-6 and TRBJ1-1, with D unresolved. This CDR3 has 14 residues. The germline gives CDR1 SGHDT, CDR2 YYEEEE. The V and J ends lost 0 bases and 1 base respectively, with 7 bases between them. The CDR3 is CASSLGRRNTEAFF. In nucleotides, the CDR3 is TGTGCCAGCAGCTTGGGAAGAAGGAACACTGAAGCTTTCTTT.

This clonotype has a count of ten or more. The CDR3 loop is CASSFYPGQAEAQYF. For the CDR3, the DNA is TGTGCCAGCAGCTTCTATCCGGGACAGGCGGAGGCCCAGTACTTC. The chain combines TRBV5-5 with TRBJ2-5; 8 nucleotides line up with TRBD1. The CDR3 has 15 residues. Germline loops: CDR1 SGHKS, CDR2 YYEKEE (reference sequence). J lost 9 bases, V lost 2 bases, and 12 bases had no gene match.

Ten or more counts support this clonotype. The chain is built from TRBV6-2 or TRBV6-3 and TRBJ1-2; D remains ambiguous. Trimming pared 8 bases from V and 5 bases from J, leaving 6 bases between. CDR1 and CDR2 from the germline V gene are MNHEY and SVGEGT. This CDR3 is 10 amino acids long. The CDR3 loop is CASGLYGYTF. Written as DNA, the CDR3 is TGTGCCAGCGGGCTATATGGCTACACCTTC.

This clonotype occurred a few times. The V call is TRBV20-1, the J call TRBJ2-3, with D uncertain. The V end lost 0 bases, the J end lost 4 bases, and 5 bases lay between the germline ends. The length of the CDR3 is 12 residues. The germline V gene encodes CDR1 DFQATT and CDR2 SNEGSKA (reference sequence). The CDR3 sequence: CSAREGPDTQYF. CDR3 coding DNA: TGCAGTGCTAGAGAGGGTCCAGATACGCAGTATTTT.